This T cell receptor (beta chain) was retrieved from a study of memory CD8 T cells in hepatitis C reinfection (dated 2017 in TCRdb). At the level of the whole study: Two consecutive HCV infections were spontaneously resolved by three donors, whereas a primary infection was cleared by two donors who then became chronically infected after reinfection. Previously published longitudinal data on tetramer+ CD8 T cell frequency were used to pick the peak reinfection time point. The TCR beta repertoire of virus-specific CD8 T cells was tracked longitudinally in a few donors across an HCV reinfection episode. In the reinfection study, participants who had previously resolved an HCV infection were followed up every 3 months. Peak reinfection samples were collected 3 to 8 weeks after reinfection was detected. Between the late 2000s and the early 2010s, 4 to 6 reinfection cases that had stored pre-reinfection samples were identified. A case counted as HCV reinfection when an HCV RNA test came back positive after two negative tests taken at least 60 days apart. Overall results and qualifications from the work: Because only a few donors were included, definitive conclusions about public clonotypes linked to secondary clearance could not be reached by the study.

About this clone itself: Its antigen remains unidentified. No clone much larger than this one lies a single base away; base qualities are absent.

In the paper's terms, the time point label means: peak reinfection, 3 to 8 weeks after reinfection detection. Sorted cells were sequenced directly ex vivo, with no in vitro expansion before TCR sequencing. The donors were people who inject drugs and were enrolled in Canada's Montreal Acute Hepatitis C Cohort Study (HEPCO). As controls, total naive CD8 T cells were sorted as viable CD3+ CD8+ CD45RO- cells from a couple of donors at all three reinfection time points. Before sorting, cryopreserved peripheral blood mononuclear cells were thawed and used as the source for purifying CD8 T cells. Negative selection with the MACS CD8+ T cell Isolation Kit was used to enrich CD8 T cells. A BD FACSAria II sorter with FACSDiva software was used for cell sorting, and FlowJo was used for data analysis. The library came from the immunoSEQ multiplex PCR assay. Genomic DNA was extracted from the sorted cells, and the TCR beta V, D and J regions were sequenced using the automated high-throughput method of Adaptive Biotechnologies. A two-step, bias-controlled multiplex PCR was used to amplify CDR3 regions. An Illumina instrument was used to sequence the amplified TCR beta libraries. The paper's processing steps were these. Demultiplexed reads were processed to reduce amplification and sequencing bias, and CDR3 sequences were assigned to gene families using the IMGT database. ImmunoSEQ software version 2.0 was used to analyze the repertoire data. Clonotype lists were filtered to remove out-of-frame sequences and sequences containing stop codons in the CDR3. Any clonotype with a frequency under 0.01% was left out, since that frequency corresponded to less than one cell. Richness was calculated by dividing observed richness by the number of input cells, and evenness was calculated by dividing Shannon entropy by the log of observed richness. Repertoire diversity and the similarity between time points were measured using Simpson diversity and Morisita-Horn overlap indices. Clonotypes were grouped as dominant (>1%), sub-dominant (0.5-0.99%), low abundance (0.1-0.49%) or lowest abundance (<0.1%). A germline index was calculated as total CDR3 length minus total nucleotide additions, divided by total CDR3 length. TCRdb retrieved this table from immuneACCESS and kept in-frame rearrangements only. Not all clones are present; in checked studies, unresolved V genes account for under half, and no reason is known for the remainder. That table supplies the V and J calls and clone size; D and trimming were determined from the DNA. The sample table shows under 50,000 clones, and roughly 88% are seen once. The ten largest clones capture approximately 1.2% of the sample.

The receptor's source is a man aged 18 to 35 with hepatitis C virus infection. The sequenced sample was naive CD8+ T cells sorted from blood. The cell subset or site label for this specimen denotes: total naive CD8+CD45RO- T cells.

In nucleotides, the sequence is TGCAGCGTTGAAGAGCCGACAGGGGCCCGGAGGTCCCAGTACTTC. Its protein product is CSVEEPTGARRSQYF. The chain uses TRBV29-1 and TRBJ2-5; the junction holds 8 bases that match TRBD1. The V end gives up 0 bases and the J end 9 bases, leaving 12 bases in the junction not matched to a gene. Counted from cysteine to phenylalanine, this CDR3 has 15 amino acids. The entry retains the CDR3 DNA only, 45 bases that are in frame from base 1. CDR1 and CDR2, looked up from the germline V gene, are SQVTM and ANQGSEA.